One and the same sample provided the 32 T cell receptor beta chains below, sequenced in a study of T cell responses to AZD1222 COVID-19 vaccine. Only in-frame clones appear in the TCRdb table, and some are missing; sequencing was by immunoSEQ multiplex PCR. Of 130,000 or so clones listed, 85% to 95% are singletons. The sample here was peripheral blood, taken on day 0 of MenACWY control vaccination. These TCRs come from an adult in good health.

The V and J genes are TRBV5-6 and TRBJ1-2; 9 bases are shared with TRBD1. Unmatched junction bases numbered 5, after V lost 1 base and J lost 4 bases. The CDR3 is 15 residues long. The germline V gene encodes CDR1 SGHDT and CDR2 YYEEEE. The CDR3 is CASSLIGTGTYGYTF. CDR3 in DNA: TGTGCCAGCAGCTTGATCGGGACAGGGACCTATGGCTACACCTTC.

This sequence joins TRBV24-1 and TRBJ2-1, with D perhaps matching TRBD1 (6 bases). V was pared by 4 bases and J by 0 bases, with 12 bases between. Germline loops: CDR1 KGHDR, CDR2 SFDVKD. The CDR3 extends over 16 amino acids. CDR3 in DNA: TGTGCCACCAGTGACATCCGGGACAACTCCTACAATGAGCAGTTCTTC. It codes for CATSDIRDNSYNEQFF.

The J gene is TRBJ2-2, the V gene TRBV9, with D tentatively TRBD2 (5 bases). The CDR3 length is 13 residues. Between the trimmed V and J ends, which lost 0 bases and 7 bases, there was a span of 7 bases. The germline V gene encodes CDR1 SGDLS and CDR2 YYNGEE. This CDR3 is CASSVVGVGELFF. The CDR3 coding sequence is TGTGCCAGCAGCGTAGTCGGGGTCGGGGAGCTGTTTTTT.

The rearrangement links TRBV6-5 to TRBJ2-7; D is tentatively TRBD1 or TRBD2 (5 bases each). Trimming took off 2 bases at V and 1 base at J, with 9 bases between the two ends. The CDR3 sequence is 14 residues long. Germline CDR1 MNHEY, CDR2 SVGAGI. CDR3 sequence reads: CASSYGWGSYEQYF. In DNA form, the CDR3 reads TGTGCCAGCAGTTACGGTTGGGGGTCCTACGAGCAGTACTTC.

The rearrangement uses TRBV9 and TRBJ1-1; perhaps TRBD1 as D (6 bases). V lost 0 bases to trimming and J lost 1 base, with 10 bases between them. Germline CDR1 is SGDLS and CDR2 is YYNGEE. The CDR3 loop spans 15 amino acids. The CDR3 reads CASSVGGQPNTEAFF. The CDR3 DNA reads TGTGCCAGCAGCGTAGGTGGACAGCCGAACACTGAAGCTTTCTTT.

The chain joins TRBV19 to TRBJ1-3, with 7 bases aligning to TRBD1. V was clipped by 5 bases and J by 0 bases; unmatched bases: 4. There are 15 residues in the CDR3. Germline lookup yields CDR1 LNHDA and CDR2 SQIVND (reference sequence). CDR3 protein: CASSSGTVSGNTIYF. The CDR3 bases are TGTGCCAGTAGTTCCGGGACAGTCTCTGGAAACACCATATATTTT.

The V and J genes are TRBV19 and TRBJ1-2, with 9 nucleotides matching TRBD1. In germline, CDR1 is LNHDA, CDR2 SQIVND (reference sequence). With 8 bases clipped from V and 6 bases from J, the junction kept 1 base outside the gene matches. This CDR3 contains 11 residues. CDR3 nucleotides: TGTGCCAGTCGGGACAGGGATGGCTACACCTTC. It yields the protein CASRDRDGYTF.

The rearrangement joins TRBV3-1 (or the pseudogene TRBV3-2) to TRBJ1-4; 8 nucleotides align to TRBD1. Germline CDR1 and CDR2: LGHDT and YNNKEL (reference sequence). The CDR3 totals 14 residues. V was pared by 4 bases and J by 8 bases, with 6 bases of the junction left unmatched. CDR3 region: CASSRGQGGEKLFF. CDR3 DNA: TGTGCCAGCAGCCGCGGACAGGGAGGGGAAAAACTGTTTTTT.

The J gene is TRBJ2-7, the V gene TRBV5-1, with 7 bases that match TRBD1. The CDR3 has 13 amino acids. The germline gives CDR1 SGHRS, CDR2 YFSETQ. The V and J ends lost 6 bases and 0 bases, in that order; junction bases with no gene match: 3. CDR3 amino acids: CASKRTGSYEQYF. CDR3 in DNA: TGCGCCAGCAAACGGACAGGCTCCTACGAGCAGTACTTC.

The chain combines TRBV7-2 with TRBJ1-2, with D unclear. Germline V gene sequence: CDR1 SGHTA, CDR2 FQGNSA. The length of the CDR3 is 15 residues. Trimming removed 5 bases at V and 4 bases at J, with 17 bases between. CDR3 coding DNA: TGTGCCAGCAGCAGCGGAGCCCTTCGGGCCTATGGCTACACCTTC. This codes for CASSSGALRAYGYTF. The full variable domain, completed using reference TRBV7-2 and TRBJ1-2, is GAGVSQSPSNKVTEKGKDVELRCDPISGHTALYWYRQSLGQGLEFLIYFQGNSAPDKSGLPSDRFSAERTGGSVSTLTIQRTQQEDSAVYLCASSSGALRAYGYTFGSGTRLTVV.

The chain joins TRBV7-3 to TRBJ2-5; the D is unclear. V was shortened by 2 bases and J by 2 bases, with 6 bases between the two germline ends. Germline V gives CDR1 SGHTA, CDR2 FQGTGA. This CDR3 region has 13 residues. CDR3 DNA: TGTGCCAGCAGCTTAGTACAGCAAGAGACCCAGTACTTC. Amino acids: CASSLVQQETQYF.

This sequence joins TRBV7-9 and TRBJ2-7; TRBD2 aligns across 8 bases. Germline assignment: CDR1 SEHNR and CDR2 FQNEAQ (reference sequence). V trimming: 5 bases; J trimming: 3 bases; junction bases outside the gene matches: 9. CDR3 size: 15 residues. The CDR3 DNA is TGTGCCAGCAGCCCGGGACGGGGACTAGTCTACGAGCAGTACTTC. Translated: CASSPGRGLVYEQYF.

The V call is TRBV18, the J call TRBJ1-5; D not certain. Trimming removed 5 bases at V and 8 bases at J, with 16 bases between. This CDR3 contains 14 residues. CDR1 and CDR2 from the germline V gene are KGHSH and LQKENI. DNA of the CDR3: TGTGCCAGCTCATCACGAACCAACTCGGAGCCCCAGCATTTT. This gives the protein CASSSRTNSEPQHF.

This chain links TRBV10-3 with TRBJ1-1, with 10 bases fitting TRBD1. The CDR3 loop spans 13 amino acids. The germline CDR1 and CDR2 sequences are ENHRY and SYGVKD. V shed 3 bases and J 11 bases; nucleotides not matched to a gene: 6. The CDR3 coding sequence is TGTGCCATCAGTGAATCCGGGACAGGGGTGGCTTTCTTT. This translates into CAISESGTGVAFF.

The chain has TRBV6-5 and TRBJ2-7, with TRBD2 matching over 8 bases. From germline, CDR1 is MNHEY and CDR2 SVGAGI. With V trimmed by 2 bases and J by 4 bases, 4 bases remained unmatched. The CDR3 contains 14 residues. In nucleotides, the CDR3 is TGTGCCAGCAGTTACCGGGAGGGCCCGTACGAGCAGTACTTC. Its translation is CASSYREGPYEQYF.

The rearrangement links TRBV9 to TRBJ2-1, with TRBD2 matching over 9 bases. This CDR3 comprises 16 residues. J lost 6 bases, V lost 0 bases, and 7 bases had no gene match. Germline lookup yields CDR1 SGDLS and CDR2 YYNGEE. The CDR3 loop is CASSVDLREGRNEQFF. CDR3 in DNA: TGTGCCAGCAGCGTAGACTTGCGGGAGGGCCGCAATGAGCAGTTCTTC.

This chain joins TRBV6-1 and TRBJ2-2; unclear D gene. This CDR3 comprises 12 residues. Deletions cut 1 base from V and 7 bases from J, with 4 bases between. Germline values: CDR1 MNHNS, CDR2 SASEGT. CDR3 residues: CASSEGIGELFF. CDR3 DNA: TGTGCCAGCAGTGAAGGAATCGGGGAGCTGTTTTTT.

The chain joins TRBV12-3 or TRBV12-4 to TRBJ2-1; no clear D. The V and J ends lost 3 bases and 6 bases respectively, with 3 bases between them. The CDR3 totals 11 residues. CDR3 sequence: CASSFLNEQFF. DNA for the CDR3: TGTGCCAGCAGTTTCCTCAATGAGCAGTTCTTC.

The table lists this clone with a count of one. The genes are TRBV6-5 and TRBJ1-6; D perhaps matches TRBD1 (5 bases). Trimming left V 2 bases short and J 6 bases short, with 11 bases between. The CDR3 contains 15 residues. Germline V gene sequence: CDR1 MNHEY, CDR2 SVGAGI. The CDR3 DNA reads as TGTGCCAGCAGTTACAGGGAAGGGGTTAATTCACCCCTCCACTTT. It specifies CASSYREGVNSPLHF.

This clone was seen just once. The J gene is TRBJ1-1, the V gene TRBV19, with TRBD1 identical over 7 bases. The V gene's germline CDR1 is LNHDA and CDR2 SQIVND (reference sequence). The CDR3 covers 13 residues. With V trimmed by 5 bases and J by 7 bases, 7 bases remained unmatched. The CDR3 here is CASSYQGGVEAFF. The DNA of the CDR3 is TGTGCCAGTAGTTATCAGGGGGGTGTTGAAGCTTTCTTT.

This clone appeared once. The chain is built from TRBV20-1 and TRBJ1-1; D gene uncertain. CDR3 length equals 14 residues. Between the trimmed V and J ends, which lost 3 bases and 1 base, there was a span of 12 bases. The V gene's germline CDR1 is DFQATT and CDR2 SNEGSKA (reference sequence). CDR3 in DNA: TGCAGTGCTAGTCGGAGTGCCTCGAACACTGAAGCTTTCTTT. Translating it yields CSASRSASNTEAFF.

This chain joins TRBV9 and TRBJ1-5, with D possibly TRBD1 on 5 matching bases. The CDR3 totals 14 residues. The germline gives CDR1 SGDLS, CDR2 YYNGEE. Trimming removed 3 bases from V and 5 bases from J, with 12 bases in between. The CDR3 region is CASSESGFHQPQHF. CDR3 in DNA: TGTGCCAGCAGCGAATCAGGGTTTCATCAGCCCCAGCATTTT.

The V and J genes are TRBV3-1 (or the pseudogene TRBV3-2) and TRBJ2-1; D may be TRBD1 (6 bases). Deletions cut 6 bases from V and 2 bases from J, with 17 bases between. The CDR3 runs to 16 residues. Germline lookup yields CDR1 LGHDT and CDR2 YNNKEL (reference sequence). CDR3 bases: TGTGCCAGCAGACCGAAAAGGGGGAGCACCTACAATGAGCAGTTCTTC. Its translation: CASRPKRGSTYNEQFF.

The J gene is TRBJ2-7, the V gene TRBV7-9, with D unresolved. Trimming took 2 bases from V and 2 from J, leaving 19 bases between them. The germline V gene encodes CDR1 SEHNR and CDR2 FQNEAQ (reference sequence). The CDR3 runs to 17 residues. CDR3 DNA sequence: TGTGCCAGCAGCTTAAGGCCCCGGGCCCCCCTCCCCTACGAGCAGTACTTC. It encodes CASSLRPRAPLPYEQYF. Complete variable domain (other parts from reference TRBV7-9 and TRBJ2-7): DTGVSQNPRHKITKRGQNVTFRCDPISEHNRLYWYRQTLGQGPEFLTYFQNEAQLEKSRLLSDRFSAERPKGSFSTLEIQRTEQGDSAMYLCASSLRPRAPLPYEQYFGPGTRLTVT.

V is TRBV18 and J is TRBJ1-1, with TRBD1 as a possible D gene (6 bases). This CDR3 comprises 15 residues. Trimming stripped 3 bases from V and 5 bases from J, with 16 bases between. Looked up from germline, CDR1 is KGHSH and CDR2 is LQKENI. CDR3 loop: CASSPDGGAGTEAFF. The CDR3 DNA reads TGTGCCAGCTCACCCGACGGGGGGGCGGGGACTGAAGCTTTCTTT.

This clone was seen just once. The V call is TRBV7-9, the J call TRBJ1-1; D uncertain. The CDR3 covers 14 residues. V lost 3 bases and J 1 base, leaving 9 bases between the germline ends. Germline loops: CDR1 SEHNR, CDR2 FQNEAQ (reference sequence). CDR3: CASSFSHGNTEAFF. CDR3 nucleotide sequence: TGTGCCAGCAGCTTTTCGCATGGGAACACTGAAGCTTTCTTT.

V gene TRBV7-2 combines with J gene TRBJ1-2; TRBD1 might be the D (5 bases). CDR1 is SGHTA and CDR2 is FQGNSA in the germline V gene. The CDR3 sequence is 15 residues long. The V end lost 3 bases, the J end lost 0 bases, and 11 bases lay between the germline ends. The CDR3 sequence is CASSFRDGTNYGYTF. DNA of the CDR3: TGTGCCAGCAGCTTCCGGGACGGAACTAACTATGGCTACACCTTC.

This rearrangement joins TRBV3-1 (or the pseudogene TRBV3-2) to TRBJ1-2; D may be TRBD1 (5 bases). The germline V and J ends were trimmed by 6 bases and 8 bases, with 10 bases remaining between them. The germline CDR1 and CDR2 sequences are LGHDT and YNNKEL (reference sequence). The CDR3 covers 11 residues. The CDR3 DNA reads as TGTGCCAGCAGTAGGGGAGGGGGCTACACCTTC. Translating gives CASSRGGGYTF.

J is TRBJ1-4 and V is TRBV6-5; tentatively, D is TRBD1 (5 bases). This CDR3 has 13 residues. V was shortened by 6 bases and J by 15 bases, with 20 bases between the two germline ends. Germline V gene data show CDR1 as MNHEY and CDR2 as SVGAGI. CDR3 residues: CASSLLKADRLFF. The CDR3 bases are TGTGCCAGCAGCCTCTTAAAGGCAGACAGATTGTTTTTT.

The table lists this clone with a few counts. This rearrangement joins TRBV6-5 to TRBJ2-1; the D is unclear. CDR3 length: 14 residues. The germline gives CDR1 MNHEY, CDR2 SVGAGI. The germline V and J ends were trimmed by 7 bases and 7 bases, with 17 bases remaining between them. In DNA form, the CDR3 reads TGTGCCAGCAAGGCCCTTAGTTTTACAAATGAGCAGTTCTTC. Amino acid sequence: CASKALSFTNEQFF.

The gene calls are TRBV19 and TRBJ1-2, with 7 bases fitting TRBD1. With V trimmed by 4 bases and J by 3 bases, 11 bases remained unmatched. The germline V gene has CDR1 LNHDA and CDR2 SQIVND (reference sequence). The CDR3 spans 16 residues. The CDR3 loop is CASSTSTGSPHYGYTF. CDR3 in DNA: TGTGCCAGTAGTACCTCGACAGGGTCACCTCACTATGGCTACACCTTC.

V usage is TRBV2 and J usage is TRBJ1-2; D possibly corresponds to TRBD1 (6 bases). The CDR3 has 15 residues. Germline values: CDR1 SNHLY, CDR2 FYNNEI. V dropped 4 bases and J dropped 2 bases, with 14 bases sitting between them. The CDR3 nucleotides read TGTGCCAGCAGTGGGGGGGGCAGTACCAACTATGGCTACACCTTC. Amino acid sequence: CASSGGGSTNYGYTF.